This T cell receptor beta chain was identified in a study of blood T cell repertoires in COVID-19. At the level of the study: Nucleic acid was either cDNA or gDNA, and it came from T cells, B-cell-depleted T cells, or PBMCs.

Enrolled through a virtual design, the participants were between roughly 18 and 100 years of age and came from 24 US areas. Assay: immunoSEQ multiplex PCR; the TCRdb copy retains only in-frame clones and omits some. There are around 250,000 clones in the sample; more than 75% occur only once, and around 15% lies in the top ten. Germline lookup yields CDR1 LNHDA and CDR2 SQIVND (reference sequence). The CDR3 runs to 15 residues. Trimming took off 3 bases at V and 2 bases at J, with 12 bases between the two ends. The chain joins TRBV19 to TRBJ2-3; tentatively, D is TRBD1 (5 bases). This TCR was recovered from a man between 18 and 35 years old who had recovered from COVID-19. Sequences were obtained from PBMCs or T cells enriched from blood (not recorded which). The CDR3, as DNA: TGTGCCAGTAGTATCACCGCTGGGGCCACAGATACGCAGTATTTT. Its translation is CASSITAGATDTQYF.